Sequencing of this T cell receptor (beta chain) was carried out in a study of cytomegalovirus exposure and HLA in healthy donors. Overall study results and limits: Later on, an analysis showed TCR association rates differing by HLA locus, with DRB1 the most and HLA-C the fewest. Roughly 170 TCR beta chains were listed as cytomegalovirus-associated.

As concerns this clone: The antigen remains unidentified.

With 60 Vbeta and 13 Jbeta primers, the PCR was carried out. Assay: immunoSEQ multiplex PCR; the TCRdb copy retains only in-frame clones and omits some. The sample has more than 85,000 clones, approximately 63% seen once. Material: PBMCs. This sequence was found in a woman aged 25 to 39 in good health and CMV-seronegative.

The CDR3 coding sequence is TGTGCCAGTAGTACCCGACAGGAGAACACTGAAGCTTTCTTT. Protein product: CASSTRQENTEAFF. J is TRBJ1-1 and V is TRBV19; possibly TRBD1 for D (6 bases). Germline CDR1 reads LNHDA; CDR2 reads SQIVND (reference sequence). The V gene lost 4 bases and the J gene lost 1 base, with 10 bases spanning the gap. This CDR3 region has 14 residues. The variable domain in full, completed from reference TRBV19 and TRBJ1-1, reads DGGITQSPKYLFRKEGQNVTLSCEQNLNHDAMYWYRQDPGQGLRLIYYSQIVNDFQKGDIAEGYSVSREKKESFPLTVTSAQKNPTAFYLCASSTRQENTEAFFGQGTRLTVV.